One sample yielded the 13 T cell receptor beta chains listed below, sequenced in a study of blood T cell repertoires in COVID-19. Clones were read by immunoSEQ multiplex PCR, and TCRdb kept only the in-frame ones, dropping some. The sample holds 70,000 or so clones; about 80% are singletons and the top ten take 9% to 10%. What was sequenced was peripheral blood. Receptors were obtained from a human donor in a cohort sampled during active COVID-19.

The chain has TRBV29-1 and TRBJ1-1; a possible D gene is TRBD1 (5 bases). Per the germline V gene, CDR1 is SQVTM and CDR2 is ANQGSEA. The length of the CDR3 is 14 residues. Trimming removed 1 base from V and 6 bases from J, with 15 bases in between. CDR3: CSVEVLGRMAEAFF. Here the CDR3 DNA reads TGCAGCGTTGAAGTCCTGGGGCGGATGGCTGAAGCTTTCTTT.

This clone was observed a few times. The chain employs TRBV5-5 and TRBJ1-5; D call uncertain. Germline-derived CDR1 and CDR2 are SGHKS and YYEKEE (reference sequence). The CDR3 loop spans 14 amino acids. Trimming took 0 bases from V and 2 from J, leaving 6 bases between them. The CDR3 here is CASSLAVGNQPQHF. In nucleotides, the CDR3 is TGTGCCAGCAGCTTGGCTGTAGGCAATCAGCCCCAGCATTTT.

The V gene is TRBV28, the J gene TRBJ2-7; unclear D gene. V lost 1 base and J 2 bases, leaving 18 bases between the germline ends. In germline, CDR1 is MDHEN, CDR2 SYDVKM. The CDR3 is made up of 17 amino acids. In nucleotides, the CDR3 is TGTGCCAGCAGTTTATCTCCTATAACGGGTCTCGCCTACGAGCAGTACTTC. Its protein product is CASSLSPITGLAYEQYF.

This sequence joins TRBV28 and TRBJ1-5; the D gene is possibly TRBD1 (6 bases). This CDR3 spans 14 amino acids. V lost 5 bases and J lost 2, with 10 bases in between. Germline CDR1 reads MDHEN; CDR2 reads SYDVKM. CDR3 DNA: TGTGCCAGCAGTGTAGGGGGAGGCAATCAGCCCCAGCATTTT. Protein sequence: CASSVGGGNQPQHF.

A single count supports this clone. The V call is TRBV10-3, the J call TRBJ2-7; D may be TRBD2 (5 bases). Looked up from germline, CDR1 is ENHRY and CDR2 is SYGVKD. The CDR3 has 16 residues. Trimming stripped 0 bases from V and 0 bases from J, with 12 bases between. The CDR3 sequence is CAISESTPGNSYEQYF. CDR3 nucleotides: TGTGCCATCAGTGAGTCGACCCCCGGGAACTCCTACGAGCAGTACTTC.

This clone was detected ten times or more. Other DNA sequences in the same sample also yield this CDR3. This chain connects TRBV11-2 to TRBJ2-3; 10 nucleotides match TRBD2. This CDR3 is built from 15 residues. The germline V gene encodes CDR1 SGHAT and CDR2 FQNNGV. The J segment lost 4 bases and the V segment lost 5 bases, leaving 6 bases of the junction unmatched. The CDR3 DNA reads as TGTGCCAGCAGCGTCACTAGCGGGACGTCAGATACGCAGTATTTT. It is translated as CASSVTSGTSDTQYF.

The chain has TRBV4-2 and TRBJ1-2; maybe TRBD1 (5 bases). Germline lookup yields CDR1 LGHNA and CDR2 YNFKEQ. Trimming cost V 0 bases and J 4 bases, with 12 bases left between them. The CDR3 is made up of 15 amino acids. The CDR3 sequence: CASSQETAQGYGYTF. CDR3 coding DNA: TGTGCCAGCAGCCAAGAGACTGCCCAGGGCTATGGCTACACCTTC.

The V and J genes are TRBV3-1 (or the pseudogene TRBV3-2) and TRBJ2-7; D ambiguous. In germline, CDR1 is LGHDT, CDR2 YNNKEL (reference sequence). The CDR3 extends over 13 amino acids. V was cut by 1 base and J by 1 base, with 5 bases left in between. The CDR3 spells CASSQVRSYEQYF. The CDR3 DNA reads TGTGCCAGCAGCCAAGTCAGGTCCTACGAGCAGTACTTC.

The chain recombines TRBV15 with TRBJ2-5, with D possibly matching TRBD2 (6 bases). The V gene lost 0 bases and the J gene lost 5 bases, with 13 bases spanning the gap. The CDR3 has 15 residues. The germline V gene has CDR1 LNHNV and CDR2 YYDKDF (reference sequence). The CDR3 loop reads CATSREPGSRETQYF. The CDR3 DNA reads TGTGCCACCAGCAGAGAACCCGGGAGTCGGGAGACCCAGTACTTC.

The chain uses TRBV28 and TRBJ1-1, with D perhaps matching TRBD1 (6 bases). There are 15 residues in the CDR3. Germline lookup yields CDR1 MDHEN and CDR2 SYDVKM. The V and J ends lost 5 bases and 5 bases respectively, with 18 bases between them. CDR3 sequence: CASSPPRGGWTEAFF. In DNA form, the CDR3 reads TGTGCCAGCAGTCCCCCGAGAGGGGGTTGGACTGAAGCTTTCTTT.

The chain joins TRBV6-6 to TRBJ1-3; 9 bases align to TRBD1. V dropped 5 bases and J dropped 6; count of bases not matched to a gene: 11. Looked up from germline, CDR1 is MNHNY and CDR2 is SVGAGI (reference sequence). The CDR3 consists of 16 residues. The CDR3 bases are TGTGCCAGCAGTATCCGGGACAGGGCTTACGAAAACACCATATATTTT. Protein: CASSIRDRAYENTIYF.

This clone came up once. V usage is TRBV29-1 and J usage is TRBJ2-7; 7 nucleotides agree with TRBD1. In germline, CDR1 is SQVTM, CDR2 ANQGSEA. The ends lost 5 bases at V and 5 bases at J; junction bases unmatched: 9. The CDR3 has 13 residues. CDR3 bases: TGCAGCGTTTCCCGAGGGGGCCGAAACGAGCAGTACTTC. Its translation is CSVSRGGRNEQYF.

The chain uses TRBV19 and TRBJ2-5; 12 bases map to TRBD2. J lost 2 bases, V lost 6 bases, and 7 bases had no gene match. Germline CDR1 is LNHDA and CDR2 is SQIVND (reference sequence). The CDR3 is 16 residues long. The CDR3: CASRTSGSSRQETQYF. CDR3 sequence (DNA): TGTGCCAGTAGGACTAGCGGGAGTAGTAGGCAAGAGACCCAGTACTTC.